This T cell receptor (beta chain) was found in a study of cytomegalovirus exposure and HLA in healthy donors. 60 Vbeta and 13 Jbeta primers were used in PCR. The protocol was immunoSEQ multiplex PCR, while the TCRdb copy is restricted to in-frame clones and leaves out a portion. The table lists tens of thousands of clones, with 3.5% to 4% in the top ten. The study, taken as a whole, reports: In an earlier analysis, about 87% or about 30%: the productive usage of most TCR beta V segments.

To note about this clone: Antigen: not known.

This CDR3 has 15 residues. The ends were cut back, 5 bases at V and 3 bases at J, with 17 bases in the middle. In germline, CDR1 is MDHEN, CDR2 SYDVKM. Sequenced material: PBMCs. The receptor was derived from a male donor in good health and CMV-seronegative. The V and J genes are TRBV28 and TRBJ2-7; weak D call: TRBD2 (6 bases). CDR3 region: CASSPRGEVYYEQYF. In DNA, the CDR3 is TGTGCCAGCAGTCCGCGGGGTGAGGTGTACTACGAGCAGTACTTC.